This is a list of T cell receptor beta chains from one sample in a study of cytomegalovirus exposure and HLA in healthy donors. Repertoires were generated with immunoSEQ multiplex PCR, while TCRdb's copy carries only in-frame clones and drops some. The profile shows approximately 77,000 clones, around three quarters of them singletons. Sequenced: PBMCs. These receptors all come from a male donor in good health and CMV-seropositive. The conserved cysteine and the conserved F or W are not part of the CDR3 here. D genes are given only for firm matches.

TRBJ1-1	TRBV10-3	.	AIRTDSRNTEAF
TRBJ2-2	TRBV4-3	.	ASSPVPGDTGELF
TRBJ2-2	TRBV7-9	.	SSSRTRDTGELF
TRBJ2-7	TRBV5-1	.	ASRLTEISYEQY
TRBJ1-4	TRBV30	TRBD1	AWSRGQGAPEKLF
TRBJ2-3	TRBV5-4	.	ASSLDPVSTDTQY
TRBJ2-3	TRBV7-7	.	ASSLGGLRTDTQY
TRBJ2-3	TRBV7-3	TRBD2	ASSLAGGPSDTQY
TRBJ2-5	TRBV14	.	ASSQSGTQY
TRBJ1-1	TRBV19	.	ASIMGALNTEAF
TRBJ2-7	TRBV6-5	.	ASSEYRVAEQY
TRBJ1-1	TRBV2	TRBD1	ASSKGARTEAF
TRBJ2-7	TRBV7-4	TRBD2	ASSLERLMSGLAGPGDCEQY
TRBJ1-3	TRBV4-3	.	ASSQGNSISGNTIY
TRBJ2-7	TRBV6-5	TRBD2	ASSSLGSGVSYEQY
TRBJ2-6	TRBV7-6	TRBD1	ASSKRTGASGANVLT
TRBJ1-5	TRBV18	.	ASSPRGRDQPQH
TRBJ2-7	TRBV2	TRBD2	ASSLIGLAGGYEQY
TRBJ2-7	TRBV30	TRBD1	AWSRDPGQGFLSYEQY
TRBJ2-5	TRBV30	.	AWTANSGQETQY
TRBJ2-6	TRBV5-1	.	ASSRPSGAGANVLT
TRBJ1-4	TRBV27	TRBD1	ASSSTGGLHEKLF
TRBJ1-1	TRBV5-1	.	ASSQDTTEAF
TRBJ2-1	TRBV5-1	.	ASSVMGGAGDEQF
TRBJ2-7	TRBV6-1	.	ASSRGLLSYEQY
TRBJ2-2	TRBV19	TRBD2	ASSVGGANTGELF
TRBJ1-6	TRBV11-2	.	ASSSRQATNSPLH
TRBJ1-6	TRBV28	TRBD1	ASRTIQGSSYNSPLH
.	TRBV28	.	ASSFEARVSYEQY
TRBJ2-1	TRBV6-5	.	ASSRQGYNEQF
TRBJ2-1	TRBV30	TRBD2	AWAAGLDEQF
TRBJ2-5	TRBV5-1	.	ASSSGEETQY
TRBJ2-2	TRBV9	.	ASKKRDTGELF
TRBJ1-3	TRBV18	TRBD1	ASSPGQPSLSGNTIY
TRBJ2-3	TRBV10-1	.	ASSESDTQY
TRBJ2-3	TRBV4-1	.	ASSQLGGARADTQY
TRBJ2-2	TRBV19	.	ASSRREGTGELF
TRBJ2-7	TRBV6-5	.	ASSYFGGTYEQY
TRBJ1-4	TRBV29-1	TRBD1	SVARQGGNEKLF
TRBJ2-7	TRBV6-5	.	ASSYSGLLSYEQY
TRBJ2-5	TRBV27	.	AVRAFGQETQY
TRBJ2-5	TRBV19	TRBD2	ASSIRASGRVVETQY
TRBJ2-7	TRBV11-2	TRBD2	ASSLSGTVTYEQY
TRBJ1-2	TRBV7-9	.	ASSQAGGYGYT
TRBJ1-6	TRBV6-6	.	ASKSPTGYNSPLH
TRBJ1-6	TRBV19	TRBD1	ASSILGTGGNSPLH
TRBJ1-2	TRBV2	.	ASSDRANYGYT
TRBJ2-7	TRBV28	.	ASSYGGHSYEQY
TRBJ2-1	TRBV7-9	.	ASSLDDRETYNEQF
TRBJ2-2	TRBV5-1	.	ASSLELANTGELF
TRBJ2-5	TRBV5-1	.	ASSLAPASQETQY
TRBJ2-7	TRBV19	TRBD1	ASSIPGTGGSEQY
TRBJ2-5	TRBV28	.	ASSLLKGMETQY
TRBJ1-2	TRBV7-9	TRBD1	ASSSMRTRDRGRNGYT
TRBJ1-1	TRBV5-4	.	ASSSKPEAVNTEAF